This TCR beta chain was identified in a study of cytomegalovirus exposure and HLA in healthy donors. The J segment lost 6 bases and the V segment lost 0 bases, leaving 3 bases of the junction unmatched. CDR1 is SGHTA and CDR2 is FQGNSA in the germline V gene. The CDR3 has 15 amino acids. The PCR used 60 Vbeta and 13 Jbeta primers. Per the authors' pipeline: A later analysis counted tens of millions of unique TCR beta chains, 9.5 million to 12 million shared. Sequenced by immunoSEQ multiplex PCR; TCRdb stores in-frame clones only, minus some. V and J calls and clone size are as listed in that table; D and trimming were resolved from the DNA. The sample contains 140,000 or so clones, approximately 67% of which appear only once.

The chain combines TRBV7-2 with TRBJ1-3; 9 bases agree with TRBD1. This receptor was obtained from a woman aged 55-69 years in good health and CMV-seronegative. Material: PBMCs. CDR3 residues: CASSLAGTGLNTIYF. DNA of the CDR3: TGTGCCAGCAGCTTAGCCGGGACAGGGCTAAACACCATATATTTT.